These 31 T cell receptor beta chains share one sample of origin, sequenced in a study of shared clonotypes between healthy human individuals. Produced via immunoSEQ multiplex PCR; TCRdb's table is partial and in-frame only. The sample holds over 1.5 million clones, 98% seen once. The sample comprised naive CD4+ T cells sorted from blood. The subset here: CD45RA+ positively selected. The source is a man younger than 45 in good health.

This chain uses TRBV19 with TRBJ2-4; 10 nucleotides match TRBD1. Germline V gene data show CDR1 as LNHDA and CDR2 as SQIVND (reference sequence). With V trimmed by 4 bases and J by 1 base, 10 bases remained unmatched. The CDR3 length is 18 residues. CDR3: CASSTHGQGVSAKNIQYF. The CDR3, as DNA: TGTGCCAGTAGTACCCACGGACAGGGGGTGTCGGCCAAAAACATTCAGTACTTC.

This chain connects TRBV5-4 to TRBJ2-5; 7 bases are shared with TRBD2. Germline V lookup: CDR1 SGHNT, CDR2 YYREEE (reference sequence). The V segment lost 4 bases and the J segment 2 bases; nucleotides outside the gene matches: 8. The CDR3 has 15 residues. The CDR3 coding sequence is TGTGCCAGCAGCAGGAGTGGGGAGGGGCAAGAGACCCAGTACTTC. Residues: CASSRSGEGQETQYF.

CDR3 protein: CASSADRTDTQYF. DNA for the CDR3: TGTGCCAGCAGCGCCGACAGGACAGATACGCAGTATTTT. This chain joins TRBV9 and TRBJ2-3; D might be TRBD1 (6 bases). The CDR3 consists of 13 residues. Per germline, CDR1 SGDLS and CDR2 YYNGEE. Trimming stripped 3 bases from V and 3 bases from J, with 8 bases between.

The chain employs TRBV7-2 and TRBJ2-7; no firm D call. CDR3 length: 14 amino acids. Trimming left V 0 bases short and J 1 base short, with 7 bases between. Germline V gene lookup returns CDR1 SGHTA and CDR2 FQGNSA. The CDR3 region has the DNA TGTGCCAGCAGCTTAGCAGGGCTTTCCTACGAGCAGTACTTC. This translates into CASSLAGLSYEQYF.

J is TRBJ1-3 and V is TRBV6-1; D is unresolved. Per germline, CDR1 MNHNS and CDR2 SASEGT. CDR3 length equals 15 residues. Trimming took off 3 bases at V and 3 bases at J, with 12 bases between the two ends. Here the CDR3 reads CASSESGSSGNTIYF. CDR3 nucleotides: TGTGCCAGCAGTGAGAGTGGGTCGAGTGGAAACACCATATATTTT.

The genes are TRBV5-1 and TRBJ2-7; tentative D call: TRBD2 (5 bases). V was cut by 7 bases and J by 1 base, with 18 bases left in between. The V gene's germline CDR1 is SGHRS and CDR2 YFSETQ. CDR3 length equals 15 residues. In nucleotides, the CDR3 is TGCGCCAGCGAGGGTCCGAGGGAGCTTTCCTACGAGCAGTACTTC. Translation gives CASEGPRELSYEQYF. Full variable domain (missing parts from reference TRBV5-1 and TRBJ2-7): KAGVTQTPRYLIKTRGQQVTLSCSPISGHRSVSWYQQTPGQGLQFLFEYFSETQRNKGNFPGRFSGRQFSNSRSEMNVSTLELGDSALYLCASEGPRELSYEQYFGPGTRLTVT.

This sequence joins TRBV5-4 and TRBJ2-7, with 9 bases fitting TRBD2. V shed 0 bases and J 2 bases; nucleotides not matched to a gene: 3. Germline V gene lookup returns CDR1 SGHNT and CDR2 YYREEE (reference sequence). This CDR3 region has 15 residues. The CDR3 spells CASSLVPSGTYEQYF. For the CDR3, the DNA is TGTGCCAGCAGCTTGGTGCCTAGCGGGACCTACGAGCAGTACTTC.

About this clone itself: The same CDR3 is also encoded by other DNA sequences in this sample. The gene calls are TRBV7-2 and TRBJ1-3; D call uncertain. The CDR3 runs 15 residues. The V end was cut by 2 bases, the J end by 3 bases, with 11 bases between. Germline assignment: CDR1 SGHTA and CDR2 FQGNSA. The chain's CDR3 is CASSLKGFSGNTIYF. Written as DNA, the CDR3 is TGTGCCAGCAGCTTAAAAGGGTTTAGTGGAAACACCATATATTTT.

The chain uses TRBV7-9 and TRBJ2-2; TRBD1 might be the D (6 bases). Per the germline V gene, CDR1 is SEHNR and CDR2 is FQNEAQ (reference sequence). Trimming shortened V by 5 bases and J by 3 bases, and 10 bases separated the two germline ends. This CDR3 is built from 14 residues. This CDR3 reads CASSRTGYTGELFF. In DNA form, the CDR3 reads TGTGCCAGCAGCCGTACAGGGTACACCGGGGAGCTGTTTTTT.

About this clone itself: Other DNA sequences from this sample encode an identical CDR3 as well. The genes are TRBV28 and TRBJ1-2; D is unclear. V gave up 6 bases and J gave up 2 bases, with 4 bases separating them. Germline V gene data show CDR1 as MDHEN and CDR2 as SYDVKM. The CDR3 length is 11 residues. The CDR3 loop reads CASSSNYGYTF. In nucleotides, the CDR3 is TGTGCCAGCAGCTCCAACTATGGCTACACCTTC.

This chain joins TRBV18 and TRBJ1-1, with unresolved D. The germline V gene has CDR1 KGHSH and CDR2 LQKENI. The CDR3 is 13 amino acids. V lost 3 bases and J 7 bases, leaving 12 bases between the germline ends. CDR3 in amino acids: CASSPSRSNEAFF. The CDR3, as DNA: TGTGCCAGCTCACCTTCTCGCAGTAATGAAGCTTTCTTT. Full variable domain (missing parts from reference TRBV18 and TRBJ1-1): NAGVMQNPRHLVRRRGQEARLRCSPMKGHSHVYWYRQLPEEGLKFMVYLQKENIIDESGMPKERFSAEFPKEGPSILRIQQVVRGDSAAYFCASSPSRSNEAFFGQGTRLTVV.

The chain uses TRBV28 and TRBJ2-6; 8 positions match TRBD1. The CDR3 spans 16 residues. The V gene's germline CDR1 is MDHEN and CDR2 SYDVKM. With 6 bases clipped from V and 0 bases from J, the junction kept 4 bases outside the gene matches. The CDR3 reads CASRLQGGSGANVLTF. CDR3 nucleotides: TGTGCCAGCAGACTACAGGGGGGCTCTGGGGCCAACGTCCTGACTTTC. Filled out from reference TRBV28 and TRBJ2-6, the complete variable domain reads DVKVTQSSRYLVKRTGEKVFLECVQDMDHENMFWYRQDPGLGLRLIYFSYDVKMKEKGDIPEGYSVSREKKERFSLILESASTNQTSMYLCASRLQGGSGANVLTFGAGSRLTVL.

CDR3 residues: CSVIAGGGQPQHF. The CDR3 nucleotides read TGCAGCGTTATTGCAGGGGGGGGTCAGCCCCAGCATTTT. This chain connects TRBV29-1 to TRBJ1-5; 7 nucleotides line up with TRBD1. After removal of 5 bases from V and 6 bases from J, the junction contained 7 bases not matched to a gene. The germline V gene encodes CDR1 SQVTM and CDR2 ANQGSEA. This CDR3 spans 13 amino acids.

V and J are TRBV18 and TRBJ1-2; maybe TRBD1 (5 bases). Germline loops: CDR1 KGHSH, CDR2 LQKENI. V gave up 3 bases and J gave up 2 bases, with 25 bases separating them. This CDR3 is built from 19 residues. CDR3 bases: TGTGCCAGCTCACCGGTCGTGGCCAGGCCAGGGTTCGGGAACTATGGCTACACCTTC. Translated: CASSPVVARPGFGNYGYTF.

The chain links TRBV7-9 to TRBJ2-7; a possible D gene is TRBD1 (5 bases). The germline gives CDR1 SEHNR, CDR2 FQNEAQ (reference sequence). This CDR3 has 14 amino acids. With 5 bases removed from V and 3 bases from J, the gap between germline ends came to 14 bases. In DNA, the CDR3 is TGTGCCAGCAGCCCTAGACAGAAGATCTACGAGCAGTACTTC. It specifies CASSPRQKIYEQYF. The complete variable domain, with remaining parts taken from reference TRBV7-9 and TRBJ2-7, reads DTGVSQNPRHKITKRGQNVTFRCDPISEHNRLYWYRQTLGQGPEFLTYFQNEAQLEKSRLLSDRFSAERPKGSFSTLEIQRTEQGDSAMYLCASSPRQKIYEQYFGPGTRLTVT.

V and J are TRBV7-9 and TRBJ1-2; D might be TRBD1 (6 bases). Germline CDR1 SEHNR, CDR2 FQNEAQ (reference sequence). The V end was cut by 2 bases, the J end by 8 bases, with 9 bases between. This CDR3 is 12 amino acids long. The CDR3 DNA is TGTGCCAGCAGCTTACGGGGGCTCGGCTACACCTTC. Its translation is CASSLRGLGYTF.

J is TRBJ2-3 and V is TRBV7-3, with D possibly TRBD2 on 6 matching bases. Germline CDR1 reads SGHTA; CDR2 reads FQGTGA. V was clipped by 4 bases and J by 7 bases, with 24 bases between them. CDR3 size: 17 residues. The CDR3 coding sequence is TGTGCCAGCAGCTCCCTCGTCCGGGAGCTAGGCGGAAATACGCAGTATTTT. It translates to CASSSLVRELGGNTQYF. The whole variable domain, remainder taken from reference TRBV7-3 and TRBJ2-3, is GAGVSQTPSNKVTEKGKYVELRCDPISGHTALYWYRQSLGQGPEFLIYFQGTGAADDSGLPNDRFFAVRPEGSVSTLKIQRTERGDSAVYLCASSSLVRELGGNTQYFGPGTRLTVL.

About this clone: Other DNA sequences of this sample code for an identical CDR3. The chain joins TRBV15 to TRBJ1-2; D call uncertain. Trimming stripped 2 bases from V and 3 bases from J, with 4 bases between. Germline V CDR1 and CDR2: LNHNV, YYDKDF (reference sequence). The CDR3 contains 12 residues. In DNA form, the CDR3 reads TGTGCCACCAGCAGACGGGACTATGGCTACACCTTC. It yields the protein CATSRRDYGYTF.

This clone was found once. The gene calls are TRBV30 and TRBJ1-2; the D is unclear. V was pared by 0 bases and J by 1 base, with 9 bases between. The length of the CDR3 is 14 residues. CDR1 is GTSNPN, CDR2 SVGIG, per germline (reference sequence). The CDR3 protein is CAWSVRLSNYGYTF. CDR3 nucleotide sequence: TGTGCCTGGAGTGTGCGGCTGAGTAACTATGGCTACACCTTC.

The chain recombines TRBV27 with TRBJ2-1, with D tentatively TRBD1 or TRBD2 (5 bases each). V was shortened by 8 bases and J by 2 bases, with 10 bases between the two germline ends. This CDR3 has 13 residues. Germline V CDR1 and CDR2: MNHEY, SMNVEV (reference sequence). CDR3 region: CASRDAAYNEQFF. CDR3 sequence (DNA): TGTGCCAGCCGGGACGCCGCCTACAATGAGCAGTTCTTC.

The chain employs TRBV9 and TRBJ2-5, with TRBD2 matching over 11 bases. V lost 0 bases, J lost 5 bases, and 9 bases stayed unmatched. The CDR3 loop spans 17 amino acids. Germline V gene lookup returns CDR1 SGDLS and CDR2 YYNGEE. CDR3: CASSVAGLAGGRETQYF. In DNA, the CDR3 is TGTGCCAGCAGCGTAGCGGGGCTAGCGGGAGGACGGGAGACCCAGTACTTC.

The CDR3 loop is CASSLDGSASTGELFF. The CDR3 DNA is TGTGCCAGCAGCTTAGATGGTTCGGCATCCACCGGGGAGCTGTTTTTT. The chain combines TRBV11-2 with TRBJ2-2; D is undetermined. Germline values: CDR1 SGHAT, CDR2 FQNNGV. This CDR3 is built from 16 residues. The V end lost 0 bases, the J end lost 4 bases, and 12 bases lay between the germline ends.

This sequence joins TRBV9 and TRBJ2-7; D possibly matches TRBD1 or TRBD2 (6 bases each). Trimming removed 3 bases at V and 5 bases at J, with 12 bases between. Germline V gene lookup returns CDR1 SGDLS and CDR2 YYNGEE. The CDR3 is 13 amino acids. CDR3 sequence: CASSGHGGHEQYF. CDR3 DNA sequence: TGTGCCAGCAGCGGACACGGGGGCCACGAGCAGTACTTC. The variable domain in full, with the rest retrieved from reference TRBV9 and TRBJ2-7, is DSGVTQTPKHLITATGQRVTLRCSPRSGDLSVYWYQQSLDQGLQFLIQYYNGEERAKGNILERFSAQQFPDLHSELNLSSLELGDSALYFCASSGHGGHEQYFGPGTRLTVT.

The CDR3 DNA follows: TGTGCCAGCAGCTTAGTGAGTAAGGGACCGAACGCTGACACCGGGGAGCTGTTTTTT. It is translated as CASSLVSKGPNADTGELFF. This chain connects TRBV7-9 to TRBJ2-2, with D perhaps being TRBD1 or TRBD2 (5 bases each). Germline lookup yields CDR1 SEHNR and CDR2 FQNEAQ (reference sequence). This CDR3 is 19 amino acids long. Trimming removed 1 base from V and 3 bases from J, with 21 bases in between.

The chain combines TRBV7-2 with TRBJ2-1; a possible D gene is TRBD2 (6 bases). V shed 5 bases and J shed 10 bases, with 15 bases lying between them. Germline CDR1 SGHTA, CDR2 FQGNSA. There are 13 residues in the CDR3. The CDR3 region has the DNA TGTGCCAGCAGCCGCTGGAGGGCCCGGGAGCAGTTCTTC. Amino acids: CASSRWRAREQFF.

V and J are TRBV18 and TRBJ1-5, with D unclear. The germline V gene encodes CDR1 KGHSH and CDR2 LQKENI. The length of the CDR3 is 15 residues. V lost 8 bases and J 0 bases, leaving 14 bases between the germline ends. CDR3 region: CASASDSYSNQPQHF. The CDR3 bases are TGTGCCAGCGCCTCCGATAGTTATAGCAATCAGCCCCAGCATTTT.

The V and J genes are TRBV7-9 and TRBJ2-1, with D possibly matching TRBD1 (6 bases). The CDR3 covers 13 residues. Germline values: CDR1 SEHNR, CDR2 FQNEAQ (reference sequence). The ends were cut back, 6 bases at V and 4 bases at J, with 10 bases in the middle. The CDR3 is CASRDSKYNEQFF. In DNA, the CDR3 is TGTGCCAGCAGGGACAGCAAATACAATGAGCAGTTCTTC.

This chain joins TRBV27 and TRBJ2-5; 8 nucleotides match TRBD2. The germline gives CDR1 MNHEY, CDR2 SMNVEV (reference sequence). V shed 6 bases and J 0 bases; nucleotides not matched to a gene: 24. The CDR3 is 21 residues long. CDR3 in DNA: TGTGCCAGCAGACGACATCACCTCAGGGGATTACTAGCGGTACACCAAGAGACCCAGTACTTC. Translated, it gives CASRRHHLRGLLAVHQETQYF.

The rearrangement links TRBV5-1 to TRBJ2-1; 8 bases agree with TRBD1. Per the germline V gene, CDR1 is SGHRS and CDR2 is YFSETQ. The CDR3 contains 14 residues. V lost 1 base, J lost 9 bases, and 6 bases stayed unmatched. In DNA form, the CDR3 reads TGCGCCAGCAGCTTGACAGGGGGGATCGGTGAGCAGTTCTTC. Protein product: CASSLTGGIGEQFF.

This clone was seen once. The chain employs TRBV29-1 and TRBJ2-1, with 7 bases lining up with TRBD1. The CDR3 totals 17 residues. J gave up 4 bases and V 1 base, and 13 bases lay outside the gene matches. The germline V gene has CDR1 SQVTM and CDR2 ANQGSEA. In DNA, the CDR3 is TGCAGCGTTGAAGGCGCCCCGACAGCCAGGGGGTACAATGAGCAGTTCTTC. As protein: CSVEGAPTARGYNEQFF.

V and J are TRBV28 and TRBJ2-3; the D gene is possibly TRBD1 (8 bases). Trimming took 6 bases from V and 2 from J, leaving 18 bases between them. This CDR3 spans 16 amino acids. Germline assignment: CDR1 MDHEN and CDR2 SYDVKM. The CDR3 nucleotides are TGTGCCAGCAGGTCACAGGGGGGGGTTCACACAGATACGCAGTATTTT. It encodes CASRSQGGVHTDTQYF.